Listed here are 18 T cell receptor beta chains from one sample, sequenced in a study of blood T cell repertoires in COVID-19. Sequenced by immunoSEQ multiplex PCR; TCRdb stores in-frame clones only, minus some. The top ten hold about 3.3% of the sample, which has about 220,000 clones, 70% to 85% seen once. Sample: PBMCs or T cells enriched from blood (not recorded which). The source of these receptors is a woman aged 60-75 years who had recovered from COVID-19.

The gene calls are TRBV11-3 and TRBJ2-1; 8 bases agree with TRBD2. The CDR3 is 18 amino acids. The germline gives CDR1 SGHNT, CDR2 YENEEA. The V segment lost 4 bases and the J segment 0 bases; nucleotides outside the gene matches: 11. In DNA form, the CDR3 reads TGTGCCAGCAGCTCCCGAGCGGGGGATAGGGACTCCTACAATGAGCAGTTCTTC. It encodes CASSSRAGDRDSYNEQFF.

The J gene is TRBJ1-2, the V gene TRBV30; D not certain. The CDR3 has 13 amino acids. The germline V and J ends were trimmed by 0 bases and 3 bases, with 8 bases remaining between them. CDR1 is GTSNPN, CDR2 SVGIG, per germline (reference sequence). This CDR3 reads CAWSVSFDYGYTF. CDR3 coding DNA: TGTGCCTGGAGTGTATCGTTTGACTATGGCTACACCTTC.

The V gene is TRBV19, the J gene TRBJ2-1, with TRBD2 identical over 15 bases. The CDR3 spans 17 residues. Germline loops: CDR1 LNHDA, CDR2 SQIVND (reference sequence). The V gene end was trimmed by 4 bases and the J gene end by 1 base; junction bases not matched to a gene: 2. This CDR3 is CASSTGTSGGSYNEQFF. In nucleotides, the CDR3 is TGTGCCAGTAGTACGGGGACTAGCGGGGGGTCCTACAATGAGCAGTTCTTC.

The chain couples TRBV6-5 to TRBJ1-1; 9 bases map to TRBD1. With 4 bases clipped from V and 4 bases from J, the junction kept 1 base outside the gene matches. CDR3 length: 13 residues. Germline V gene lookup returns CDR1 MNHEY and CDR2 SVGAGI. The CDR3 loop reads CASSWTGVTEAFF. CDR3 nucleotides: TGTGCCAGCAGTTGGACAGGGGTCACTGAAGCTTTCTTT.

The chain links TRBV12-3 or TRBV12-4 to TRBJ2-2; D call uncertain. V lost 8 bases and J lost 4, with 8 bases in between. The CDR3 contains 12 residues. The CDR3 sequence is CASLYFTGELFF. The CDR3 DNA sequence: TGTGCCAGCCTCTATTTCACCGGGGAGCTGTTTTTT.

This clone appeared a single time. V and J are TRBV7-3 and TRBJ2-1; TRBD1 matches 7 bases. V dropped 3 bases and J dropped 2; count of bases not matched to a gene: 4. Germline CDR1 and CDR2: SGHTA and FQGTGA. The CDR3 runs to 15 residues. The CDR3 region has the DNA TGTGCCAGCAGCTTTGGGCAGGGGGCCTACAATGAGCAGTTCTTC. Its protein is CASSFGQGAYNEQFF.

J is TRBJ1-1 and V is TRBV9; no definite D call. V lost 2 bases and J lost 1, with 6 bases in between. CDR1 is SGDLS and CDR2 is YYNGEE in the germline V gene. This CDR3 is 13 amino acids long. The CDR3 region is CASSVGSNTEAFF. The CDR3, as DNA: TGTGCCAGCAGCGTCGGGTCGAACACTGAAGCTTTCTTT. Using reference TRBV9 and TRBJ1-1 for the parts outside the CDR3, the full variable domain is DSGVTQTPKHLITATGQRVTLRCSPRSGDLSVYWYQQSLDQGLQFLIQYYNGEERAKGNILERFSAQQFPDLHSELNLSSLELGDSALYFCASSVGSNTEAFFGQGTRLTVV.

The chain joins TRBV6-5 to TRBJ1-3; weak D call: TRBD1 (6 bases). The CDR3 is 14 residues long. V was trimmed by 5 bases and J by 0 bases, leaving 8 bases between them. Germline V gene sequence: CDR1 MNHEY, CDR2 SVGAGI. The CDR3 nucleotides are TGTGCCAGCAGTCGGACAGTCTCTGGAAACACCATATATTTT. Its protein product is CASSRTVSGNTIYF.

This chain connects TRBV11-2 to TRBJ2-7, with D tentatively TRBD1 (6 bases). V was trimmed by 5 bases and J by 3 bases, leaving 14 bases between them. The CDR3 runs to 14 residues. Germline V gives CDR1 SGHAT, CDR2 FQNNGV. CDR3 sequence reads: CASSPRTDLYEQYF. In DNA form, the CDR3 reads TGTGCCAGCAGCCCGCGGACAGATCTCTACGAGCAGTACTTC. The full variable domain, in which reference TRBV11-2 and TRBJ2-7 provide the parts outside the CDR3, is EAGVAQSPRYKIIEKRQSVAFWCNPISGHATLYWYQQILGQGPKLLIQFQNNGVVDDSQLPKDRFSAERLKGVDSTLKIQPAKLEDSAVYLCASSPRTDLYEQYFGPGTRLTVT.

This sequence joins TRBV29-1 and TRBJ2-3; TRBD2 aligns across 9 bases. The CDR3 spans 18 residues. The germline gives CDR1 SQVTM, CDR2 ANQGSEA. The ends lost 5 bases at V and 1 base at J; junction bases unmatched: 16. CDR3 region: CSVTKTFLAGWGTDTQYF. CDR3 bases: TGCAGCGTTACAAAAACCTTCCTAGCGGGGTGGGGCACAGATACGCAGTATTTT.

The V and J genes are TRBV10-2 and TRBJ2-1, with a weak D call TRBD1 (5 bases). Trimming took off 2 bases at V and 5 bases at J, with 7 bases between the two ends. The CDR3 has 13 amino acids. Per the germline V gene, CDR1 is WSHSY and CDR2 is SAAADI. For the CDR3, the DNA is TGCGCCAGCAGTGAGGTGGGGCACAATGAGCAGTTCTTC. Amino acids: CASSEVGHNEQFF.

V and J are TRBV6-1 and TRBJ2-7; 7 bases align to TRBD1. After removal of 3 bases from V and 4 bases from J, the junction contained 3 bases not matched to a gene. The CDR3 loop spans 13 amino acids. Germline CDR1 and CDR2: MNHNS and SASEGT. The CDR3 coding sequence is TGTGCCAGCAGTGATTTGGACAGGTACGAGCAGTACTTC. It encodes CASSDLDRYEQYF.

V usage is TRBV11-1 and J usage is TRBJ1-2, with D possibly matching TRBD1 (6 bases). Germline CDR1 and CDR2: SGHAT and FQDESV (reference sequence). This CDR3 is built from 14 residues. V gave up 5 bases and J gave up 2 bases, with 12 bases separating them. The CDR3 coding sequence is TGTGCCAGCAGCGCCGGGACACCCAACTATGGCTACACCTTC. Translated: CASSAGTPNYGYTF.

A single count supports this clone. The V gene is TRBV27, the J gene TRBJ2-1; tentatively, D is TRBD2 (5 bases). Germline loops: CDR1 MNHEY, CDR2 SMNVEV (reference sequence). The CDR3 is made up of 17 amino acids. Trimming took off 2 bases at V and 6 bases at J, with 20 bases between the two ends. This CDR3 reads CASSLRETLWLGNEQFF. The CDR3 nucleotides are TGTGCCAGCAGTTTAAGGGAGACTTTGTGGTTGGGCAATGAGCAGTTCTTC.

The chain links TRBV7-2 to TRBJ2-3; the D gene is possibly TRBD2 (5 bases). The CDR3 is 15 residues long. The V gene's germline CDR1 is SGHTA and CDR2 FQGNSA. The V end lost 5 bases, the J end lost 0 bases, and 12 bases lay between the germline ends. CDR3 sequence (DNA): TGTGCCAGCAGCCTCCAGACGGGGAGCACAGATACGCAGTATTTT. Protein product: CASSLQTGSTDTQYF.

The genes are TRBV5-5 and TRBJ2-1; the match to TRBD1 covers 9 bases. Germline trimming cut 4 bases from V and 3 bases from J; bases unmatched to any gene: 5. Looked up from germline, CDR1 is SGHKS and CDR2 is YYEKEE (reference sequence). CDR3 size: 15 residues. The CDR3: CASSVDRGYYNEQFF. In nucleotides, the CDR3 is TGTGCCAGCAGCGTGGACAGGGGCTACTACAATGAGCAGTTCTTC. The entire variable domain, with the rest obtained from reference TRBV5-5 and TRBJ2-1, is as follows: DAGVTQSPTHLIKTRGQQVTLRCSPISGHKSVSWYQQVLGQGPQFIFQYYEKEERGRGNFPDRFSARQFPNYSSELNVNALLLGDSALYLCASSVDRGYYNEQFFGPGTRLTVL.

The CDR3 DNA is TGTGCCAGCAGTGACCAACAGGCTTACTCTGGAAACACCATATATTTT. This gives the protein CASSDQQAYSGNTIYF. The chain employs TRBV25-1 and TRBJ1-3; tentative D call: TRBD1 (5 bases). Germline V gene lookup returns CDR1 MGHDK and CDR2 SYGVNS. Trimming shortened V by 3 bases and J by 0 bases, and 12 bases separated the two germline ends. This CDR3 spans 16 amino acids.

This rearrangement joins TRBV29-1 to TRBJ2-3; D not certain. Germline CDR1 and CDR2: SQVTM and ANQGSEA. This CDR3 is 12 amino acids long. Trimming took 4 bases from V and 6 from J, leaving 11 bases between them. The CDR3 spells CSVAQPGDTQYF. DNA of the CDR3: TGCAGCGTTGCGCAGCCCGGGGATACGCAGTATTTT.